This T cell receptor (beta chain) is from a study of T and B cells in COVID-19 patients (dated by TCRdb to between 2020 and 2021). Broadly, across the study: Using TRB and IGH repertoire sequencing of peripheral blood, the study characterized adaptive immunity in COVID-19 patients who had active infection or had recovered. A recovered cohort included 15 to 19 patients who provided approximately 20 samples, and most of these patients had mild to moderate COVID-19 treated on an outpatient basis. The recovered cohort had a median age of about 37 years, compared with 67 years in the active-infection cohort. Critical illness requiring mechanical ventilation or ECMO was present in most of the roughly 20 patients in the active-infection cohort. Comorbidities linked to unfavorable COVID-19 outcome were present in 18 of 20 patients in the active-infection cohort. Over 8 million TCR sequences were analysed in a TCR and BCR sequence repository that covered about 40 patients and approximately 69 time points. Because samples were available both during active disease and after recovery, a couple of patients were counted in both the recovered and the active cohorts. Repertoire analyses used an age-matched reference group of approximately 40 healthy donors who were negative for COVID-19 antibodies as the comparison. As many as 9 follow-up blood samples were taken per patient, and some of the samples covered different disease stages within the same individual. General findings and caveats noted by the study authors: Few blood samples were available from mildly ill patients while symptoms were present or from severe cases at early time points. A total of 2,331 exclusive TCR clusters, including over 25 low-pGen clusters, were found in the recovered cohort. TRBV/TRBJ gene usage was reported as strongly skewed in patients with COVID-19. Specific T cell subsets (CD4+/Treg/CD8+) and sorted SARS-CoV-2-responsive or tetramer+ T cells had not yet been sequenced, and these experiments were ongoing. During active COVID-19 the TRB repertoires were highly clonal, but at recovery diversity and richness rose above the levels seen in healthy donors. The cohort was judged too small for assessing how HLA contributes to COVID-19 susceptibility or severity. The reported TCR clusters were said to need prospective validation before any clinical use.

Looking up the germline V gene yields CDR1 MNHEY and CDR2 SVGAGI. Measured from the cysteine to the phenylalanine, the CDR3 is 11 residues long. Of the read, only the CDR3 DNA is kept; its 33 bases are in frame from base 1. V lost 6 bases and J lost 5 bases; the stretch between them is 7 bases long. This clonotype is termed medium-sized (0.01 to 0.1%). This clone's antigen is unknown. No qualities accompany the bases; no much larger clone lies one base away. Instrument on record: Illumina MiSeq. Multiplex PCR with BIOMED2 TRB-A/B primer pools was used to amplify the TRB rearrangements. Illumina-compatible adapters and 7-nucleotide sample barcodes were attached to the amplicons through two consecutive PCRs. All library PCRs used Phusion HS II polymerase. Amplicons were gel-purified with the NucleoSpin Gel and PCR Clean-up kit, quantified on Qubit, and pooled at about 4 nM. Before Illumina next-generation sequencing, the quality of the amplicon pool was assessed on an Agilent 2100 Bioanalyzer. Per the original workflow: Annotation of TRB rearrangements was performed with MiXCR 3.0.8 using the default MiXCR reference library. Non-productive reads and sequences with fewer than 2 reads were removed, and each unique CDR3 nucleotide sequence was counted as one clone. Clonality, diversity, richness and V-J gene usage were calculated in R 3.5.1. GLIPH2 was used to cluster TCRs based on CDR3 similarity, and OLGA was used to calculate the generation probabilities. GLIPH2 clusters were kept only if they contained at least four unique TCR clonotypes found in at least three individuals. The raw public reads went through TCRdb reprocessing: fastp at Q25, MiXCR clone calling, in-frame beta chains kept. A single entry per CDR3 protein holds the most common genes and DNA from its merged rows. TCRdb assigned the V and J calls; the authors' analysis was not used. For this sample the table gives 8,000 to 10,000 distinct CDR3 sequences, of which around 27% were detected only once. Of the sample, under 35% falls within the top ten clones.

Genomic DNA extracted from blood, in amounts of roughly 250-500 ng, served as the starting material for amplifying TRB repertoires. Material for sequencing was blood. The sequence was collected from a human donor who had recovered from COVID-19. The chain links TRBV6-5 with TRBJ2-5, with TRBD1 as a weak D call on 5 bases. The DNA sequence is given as TGTGCCAGCAGGGGGCTGGAGACCCAGTACTTC. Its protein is CASRGLETQYF.